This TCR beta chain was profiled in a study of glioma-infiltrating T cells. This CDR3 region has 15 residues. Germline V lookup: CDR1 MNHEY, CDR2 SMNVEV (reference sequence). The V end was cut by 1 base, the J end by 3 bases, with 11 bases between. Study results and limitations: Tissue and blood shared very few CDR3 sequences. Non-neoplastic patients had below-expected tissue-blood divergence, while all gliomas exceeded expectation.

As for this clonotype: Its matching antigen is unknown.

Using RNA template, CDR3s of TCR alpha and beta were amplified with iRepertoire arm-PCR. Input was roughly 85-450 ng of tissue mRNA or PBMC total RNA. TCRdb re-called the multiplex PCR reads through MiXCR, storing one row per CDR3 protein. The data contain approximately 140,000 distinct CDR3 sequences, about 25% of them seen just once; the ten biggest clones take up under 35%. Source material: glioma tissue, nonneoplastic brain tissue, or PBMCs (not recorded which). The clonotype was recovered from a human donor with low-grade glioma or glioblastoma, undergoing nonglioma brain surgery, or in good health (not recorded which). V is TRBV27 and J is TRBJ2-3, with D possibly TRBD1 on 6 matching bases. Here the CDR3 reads CASSLWSQGTDTQYF. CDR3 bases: TGTGCCAGCAGTTTATGGTCCCAGGGGACAGATACGCAGTATTTT.